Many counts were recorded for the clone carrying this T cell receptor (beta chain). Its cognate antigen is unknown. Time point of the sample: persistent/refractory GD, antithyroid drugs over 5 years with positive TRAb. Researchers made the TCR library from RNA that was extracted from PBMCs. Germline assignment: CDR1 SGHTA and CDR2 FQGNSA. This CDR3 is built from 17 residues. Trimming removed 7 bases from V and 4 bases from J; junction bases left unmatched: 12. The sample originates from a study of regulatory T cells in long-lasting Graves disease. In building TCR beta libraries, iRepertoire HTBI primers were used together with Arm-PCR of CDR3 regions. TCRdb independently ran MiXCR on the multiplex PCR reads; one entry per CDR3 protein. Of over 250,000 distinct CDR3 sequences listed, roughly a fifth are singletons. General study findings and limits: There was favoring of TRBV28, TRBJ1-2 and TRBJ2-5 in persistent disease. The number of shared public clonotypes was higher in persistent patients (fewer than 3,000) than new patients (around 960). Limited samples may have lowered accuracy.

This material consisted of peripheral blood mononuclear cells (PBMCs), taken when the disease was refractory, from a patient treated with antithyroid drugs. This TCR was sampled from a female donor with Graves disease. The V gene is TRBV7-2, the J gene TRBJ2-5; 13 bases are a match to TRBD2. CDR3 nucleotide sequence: TGTGCCAGCAACCAACAACTCGGACTAGCGGGAGTAGAGACCCAGTACTTC. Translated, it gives CASNQQLGLAGVETQYF.